This T cell receptor (beta chain) was captured in a study of blood T cell repertoires in COVID-19. Study overall: Some COVID-19 samples were acute and others convalescent; all came from the United States, Italy and Spain.

CDR1 is LNHDA, CDR2 SQIVND, per germline (reference sequence). The CDR3 has 14 amino acids. After removal of 11 bases from V and 9 bases from J, the junction contained 17 bases not matched to a gene. Using immunoSEQ multiplex PCR, the repertoire was profiled, and TCRdb retains in-frame clones only, with some absent. The profile shows hundreds of thousands of clones, about nine tenths of them singletons. The chain has TRBV19 and TRBJ2-3; TRBD2 aligns across 7 bases. Input material: peripheral blood. This clonotype originated in a man older than 75 with acute or convalescent COVID-19. The chain's CDR3 is CAVGVGETGGTQYF. In DNA form, the CDR3 reads TGTGCCGTGGGGGTCGGGGAAACGGGAGGAACGCAGTATTTT.